This T cell receptor beta chain came from a study of cytomegalovirus exposure and HLA in healthy donors. Overall study results and limits: A few chains tied to CMV proved CMV antigen-specific in vitro.

Trimming at V came to 7 bases and at J to 6 bases, leaving 7 bases not matched to a gene. Germline-derived CDR1 and CDR2 are ENHRY and SYGVKD. The CDR3 runs 15 residues. To note about this clone: Its antigen remains unidentified.

This PCR relied on a set of 60 Vbeta primers and 13 Jbeta primers. Sequencing was performed with immunoSEQ multiplex PCR; in TCRdb, only in-frame clones are kept and a portion is missing. The table lists fewer than 150,000 clones, 70% to 80% of them singletons, with 2.2% in the top ten. This chain joins TRBV10-3 and TRBJ2-1; 12 positions match TRBD2. Sequences were obtained from PBMCs. The sequence was obtained from a man younger than 40 in good health and CMV-seronegative. CDR3 residues: CAITKTSGSGNEQFF. CDR3 bases: TGTGCCATCACCAAGACTAGCGGGAGTGGCAATGAGCAGTTCTTC.